This note documents a single T cell receptor beta chain sequence. Its antigen is not yet known. No clone much larger than this one lies a single base away; base qualities are absent. These data belong to a study of glioma-infiltrating T cells after dendritic cell vaccination (dated by TCRdb to about 2016). Background on the whole study: The cohort included 15 or so glioblastoma patients drawn from Phase I and II dendritic cell vaccination trials, of whom 9 were newly diagnosed and 6 had recurrent disease. Autologous tumor lysate-pulsed dendritic cell vaccination was administered to the patients between the early 2000s and the early 2010s. The vaccine was prepared from monocyte-derived dendritic cells that were cultured for 6 to 7 days with IL-4 and GM-CSF and then pulsed overnight with autologous tumor lysate. Each patient was given three intradermal dendritic cell vaccine injections, spaced two weeks apart, in the arm below the axilla. In glioblastoma patients vaccinated with dendritic cells, deep sequencing of TCR beta CDR3 regions served to measure the amount of tumor-infiltrating lymphocytes and to compare repertoires between tumor and blood. Survival after dendritic cell vaccination was correlated with TCR sequencing metrics, including TIL content and tumor-blood repertoire overlap. Study-level results and caveats: The three-group TCR overlap response model was characterized as speculative, and prospective validation of the model was stated to be required. Higher estimated pretreatment TIL content predicted longer time to progression and overall survival after dendritic cell vaccination. The cohort was small and heterogeneous, with few patients having full blood and tumor sets and even fewer initial-recurrent tumor pairs. No direct relationship between TCR clonality and survival was found, suggesting that a diverse polyclonal response may matter.

Using the immunoSEQ assay, TCRB CDR3 regions were amplified from around 2 micrograms of genomic DNA, or from all available DNA when less than that was on hand. Multiplex PCR used 60 forward primers for TCR V beta segments and 13 reverse primers for J beta segments. Synthetic control templates were spiked into each sample at limiting dilution to estimate reads per starting template. Sequencing produced 87 bp reads on the Illumina HiSeq System. Under the source paper's analysis protocol: To remove PCR and sequencing errors, closely related sequences were merged with a nearest neighbor algorithm. TCR overlap was defined as the percentage of unique tumor TCR beta sequences that were also present in the same patient's peripheral blood. As stored in TCRdb, this immuneACCESS dataset retains in-frame rearrangements with V and J assigned. A fraction of the clones does not appear; measured against another copy, unresolved V genes explain less than half of the discrepancy, and the remainder lacks a known reason. V, J and clone size were drawn from that table, and D and trimming were deduced from the DNA. The sample includes 90,000 to 140,000 clones, with 90% observed a single time. The top ten clonotypes cover approximately 2.7% of the sample.

Taken from cysteine to phenylalanine, the CDR3 has 13 residues. Kept here is only the CDR3 DNA, which spans 39 bases and is read in frame from base 1. The germline V gene provides CDR1 ENHRY and CDR2 SYGVKD. At the junction V is shortened by 8 bases and J by 0 bases, with 10 bases in between. The time point label here, explained by the study, means: after dendritic cell vaccination, including at tumor progression/relapse. To be selected, patients needed enough residual fresh-frozen tumor tissue and more than two years of available survival data. Molecular status otherwise varied across the glioblastoma patients, but none of them carried an isocitrate dehydrogenase mutation. PBMC were collected before vaccination, two weeks after the third vaccination, and at tumor progression if progression occurred. The Qiagen DNeasy Blood extraction Kit was used for extraction of genomic DNA.

The rearranged chain carries TRBV10-3 and TRBJ1-2; a confident D gene designation cannot be given. This sequence was found in a human donor with glioblastoma. Sequenced material: blood, taken after dendritic cell vaccination. Here the CDR3 is given as CAIGEGSNYGYTF. The DNA reads TGTGCCATCGGGGAGGGTTCTAACTATGGCTACACCTTC.